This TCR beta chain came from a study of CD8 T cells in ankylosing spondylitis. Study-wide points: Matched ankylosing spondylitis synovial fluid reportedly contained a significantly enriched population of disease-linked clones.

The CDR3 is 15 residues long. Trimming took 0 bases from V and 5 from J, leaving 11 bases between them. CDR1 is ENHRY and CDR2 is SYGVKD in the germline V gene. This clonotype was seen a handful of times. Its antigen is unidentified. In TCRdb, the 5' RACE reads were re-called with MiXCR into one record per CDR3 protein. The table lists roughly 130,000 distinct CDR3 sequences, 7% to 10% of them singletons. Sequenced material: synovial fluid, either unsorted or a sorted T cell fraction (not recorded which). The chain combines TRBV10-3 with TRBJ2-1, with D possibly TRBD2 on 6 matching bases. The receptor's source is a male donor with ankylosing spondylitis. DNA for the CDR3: TGTGCCATCAGTGAGTCGTATGGAGGGGACAATGAGCAGTTCTTC. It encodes CAISESYGGDNEQFF.